A selection of T cell receptor beta chains follows, all from one sample in a study of tumor-infiltrating lymphocytes in primary liver carcinoma. TCRdb passed the multiplex PCR reads through MiXCR, listing each CDR3 protein once. This sample carries 110,000 or so distinct CDR3 sequences, roughly 80% of them seen once, and the ten largest clones take 15% to 20%. The sequencing input was liver tumor tissue from sampling region 3. The source is a man in his forties or fifties with primary liver carcinoma and hepatitis B virus infection. Both conserved end residues are part of each CDR3. The order of the fields is V gene, clone size, J gene, D gene, CDR3 DNA, CDR3 protein. D genes are given only for firm matches. The listing skips clone size in some rows; elsewhere it reads once, few, many or a size class.

v_gene: TRBV12-3/TRBV12-4; abundance: once; j_gene: TRBJ1-1; d_gene: -; CDR3nt: TGTACCATCGGGAGTACAGGTTCGAACACTGAAGCTTTCTTT; CDR3aa: CTIGSTGSNTEAFF
v_gene: TRBV19; abundance: -; j_gene: TRBJ2-6; d_gene: -; CDR3nt: TGTGCCAGTAGGAAGGGGGATGCTGGGGCCAACGTCCTGAGTTTC; CDR3aa: CASRKGDAGANVLSF
v_gene: TRBV6-2/TRBV6-3; abundance: -; j_gene: TRBJ1-1; d_gene: -; CDR3nt: TGTGCCAGCAGTACAAACAGCATGAACACCGATGCTTTCTTT; CDR3aa: CASSTNSMNTDAFF
v_gene: TRBV28; abundance: -; j_gene: TRBJ1-2; d_gene: TRBD1; CDR3nt: TGCACCAGCAGTTCCGGACAGGGGGCTAGGTATGGCTACACCTTC; CDR3aa: CTSSSGQGARYGYTF
v_gene: TRBV5-1; abundance: many; j_gene: TRBJ1-1; d_gene: -; CDR3nt: TGCGCCAGCAGCTTGGCCGGGGGGTACACTGAAGCTTTCTTT; CDR3aa: CASSLAGGYTEAFF
v_gene: TRBV4-3; abundance: -; j_gene: TRBJ2-2; d_gene: -; CDR3nt: -; CDR3aa: CASSRKGTLGSCFF
v_gene: TRBV28; abundance: once; j_gene: TRBJ2-5; d_gene: TRBD2; CDR3nt: TGTGCCAGCAGTTTAGCTAGCGGCAGAGTGGAGATCCAGTACTTC; CDR3aa: CASSLASGRVEIQYF
v_gene: TRBV12-3/TRBV12-4; abundance: -; j_gene: TRBJ2-3; d_gene: -; CDR3nt: TGTGCCAGCATCTCCGACTGGACTGTTGGGGATACGCAGTATTTT; CDR3aa: CASISDWTVGDTQYF
v_gene: TRBV4-2; abundance: -; j_gene: TRBJ2-7; d_gene: TRBD2; CDR3nt: TGTGTCAGCAGCCTGTCCTACGGGAGGGACACGAGAGAGCAGTACTTC; CDR3aa: CVSSLSYGRDTREQYF
v_gene: TRBV11-1; abundance: -; j_gene: TRBJ2-7; d_gene: -; CDR3nt: TGTGCTAGCTGCTCATCCCGGGACTCCTCCTATGAGCAGTATTTC; CDR3aa: CASCSSRDSSYEQYF
v_gene: TRBV19; abundance: -; j_gene: TRBJ2-2; d_gene: -; CDR3nt: TGTGCCAGTAGGTTCGTGGGAGGTTGGGCCCGGGAGCTGTTTTTT; CDR3aa: CASRFVGGWARELFF
v_gene: TRBV24-1; abundance: once; j_gene: TRBJ1-1; d_gene: -; CDR3nt: TGTGCCACCATTGATTCCTCCGGGCCCGGGGGATCTGAGGCTTTCTTT; CDR3aa: CATIDSSGPGGSEAFF
v_gene: TRBV4-1; abundance: -; j_gene: TRBJ2-1; d_gene: -; CDR3nt: TGCGCCAGCAGCCACGGCGGGGCCCTAGGGAATGAGCAGTTCTTC; CDR3aa: CASSHGGALGNEQFF
v_gene: TRBV6-5; abundance: -; j_gene: TRBJ2-5; d_gene: -; CDR3nt: TGTGCCGGCAGCCAGCAGGGGTGGGAAGAGACCCAGTACTTC; CDR3aa: CAGSQQGWEETQYF
v_gene: TRBV12-3/TRBV12-4; abundance: few; j_gene: TRBJ2-6; d_gene: -; CDR3nt: TGTGCCAGCACCATTTCTGGGGCCAAGGTCCTGACTTTC; CDR3aa: CASTISGAKVLTF
v_gene: TRBV29-1; abundance: once; j_gene: TRBJ2-7; d_gene: -; CDR3nt: TGCAGCGTTGAAGGTCAGGGGAGCTTCGAGCAATACTTC; CDR3aa: CSVEGQGSFEQYF
v_gene: TRBV7-2; abundance: -; j_gene: TRBJ2-3; d_gene: -; CDR3nt: TGTGCCAGCAGCTCACCTATGGGCGGGAAAGCGACAGATACGCAGTATTTT; CDR3aa: CASSSPMGGKATDTQYF
v_gene: TRBV6-1; abundance: many; j_gene: TRBJ2-1; d_gene: TRBD1; CDR3nt: TGTGCCAGCAGTGAGGGGACAGGGGAATCCAATGAGCAGTTCTTC; CDR3aa: CASSEGTGESNEQFF
v_gene: TRBV6-2/TRBV6-3; abundance: -; j_gene: TRBJ2-3; d_gene: TRBD2; CDR3nt: TGTGTCAGCAGCGGGACTTATCACACAGATACGCAGTATTTT; CDR3aa: CVSSGTYHTDTQYF
v_gene: TRBV5-1; abundance: once; j_gene: TRBJ2-7; d_gene: TRBD2; CDR3nt: TGCGCCAGCTGCTTGAGTGGGAGGGCAGGGTCCGGCGAGCAGTATTTC; CDR3aa: CASCLSGRAGSGEQYF
v_gene: TRBV5-1; abundance: few; j_gene: TRBJ2-3; d_gene: TRBD1; CDR3nt: TGCGCCAGCAGCTTGACTGGGGACAGGAGCCCCACAGATACGCAGTATTTT; CDR3aa: CASSLTGDRSPTDTQYF
v_gene: TRBV5-4; abundance: -; j_gene: TRBJ2-5; d_gene: -; CDR3nt: TGTGCCACCCGAAAGGGGGGGAGGGGCGAAGAGACCCAATACTTC; CDR3aa: CATRKGGRGEETQYF
v_gene: TRBV11-3; abundance: -; j_gene: TRBJ2-3; d_gene: -; CDR3nt: TGTGCCAGCAGCTCAGATCTGGGGGCGGCTCAGCCCCAGTATTTT; CDR3aa: CASSSDLGAAQPQYF
v_gene: TRBV4-2; abundance: -; j_gene: TRBJ2-1; d_gene: -; CDR3nt: TGTGCCAGCAACCAAAGGGGGGTTGACAATGAGCAGTTCTTC; CDR3aa: CASNQRGVDNEQFF